One and the same sample provided the 18 T cell receptor beta chains below, sequenced in a study of blood T cells in healthy people across ages. The second PCR ran about 7 to 12 cycles with a sample-barcoded 5' primer and J-beta primers. In TCRdb, the 5' RACE reads were re-called with MiXCR into one record per CDR3 protein. Here the sample spans roughly 1,300,000 distinct CDR3 sequences, approximately 63% being singletons. The sample was blood. The receptor source for this set is a man younger than 30 in good health.

Remarks on this clonotype: At one end, the junction sequence differs from germline, possibly due to a read error. This sequence joins TRBV20-1 and TRBJ2-3; TRBD2 agrees at 8 bases. The CDR3 extends over 15 amino acids. The germline V gene has CDR1 DFQATT and CDR2 SNEGSKA (reference sequence). The chain's CDR3 is CSARIPGLAIDAQYF. The DNA of the CDR3 is TGCAGTGCTAGAATCCCCGGACTAGCCATAGATGCGCAGTATTTT.

The chain has TRBV10-2 and TRBJ2-1, with a possible D match to TRBD1 (6 bases). Germline CDR1 WSHSY, CDR2 SAAADI. CDR3 length: 15 residues. Trimming stripped 0 bases from V and 9 bases from J, with 15 bases between. The CDR3 protein is CASSESTGLHGEQFF. The CDR3 nucleotides are TGCGCCAGCAGTGAGTCGACAGGCCTACATGGTGAGCAGTTCTTC.

This clonotype has only a few counts. This chain connects TRBV28 to TRBJ2-7, with D maybe TRBD2 (5 bases). V lost 4 bases to trimming and J lost 6 bases, with 10 bases between them. This CDR3 spans 12 amino acids. Germline CDR1 is MDHEN and CDR2 is SYDVKM. The CDR3 reads CASSSGVAEQYF. Written as DNA, the CDR3 is TGTGCCAGCAGTTCCGGGGTTGCCGAGCAGTACTTC.

The chain couples TRBV7-9 to TRBJ2-7, with 8 bases that match TRBD1. V gave up 4 bases and J gave up 6 bases; unmatched junction bases: 14. The V gene's germline CDR1 is SEHNR and CDR2 FQNEAQ (reference sequence). The CDR3 has 16 amino acids. In DNA form, the CDR3 reads TGTGCCAGCAGCTCCTCGGGACAGGTCGATCTACGCGAGCAGTACTTC. It specifies CASSSSGQVDLREQYF.

V gene TRBV27 combines with J gene TRBJ2-1; D not resolved. The CDR3 runs to 12 residues. Looked up from germline, CDR1 is MNHEY and CDR2 is SMNVEV (reference sequence). Trimming cost V 8 bases and J 5 bases, with 10 bases left between them. The CDR3 protein is CASSRGDNEQFF. Here the CDR3 DNA reads TGTGCCAGCTCCCGTGGGGACAATGAGCAGTTCTTC.

The CDR3 nucleotides are TGTGCCAGCAGCCCCCCGACAGGGGGCCCCTACGAGCAGTACTTC. This translates into CASSPPTGGPYEQYF. The genes are TRBV7-6 and TRBJ2-7; TRBD1 matches 10 bases. CDR3 size: 15 residues. J gave up 2 bases and V 5 bases, and 6 bases lay outside the gene matches. Germline CDR1 reads SGHVS; CDR2 reads FNYEAQ. The full variable domain, rest sourced from reference TRBV7-6 and TRBJ2-7, is GAGVSQSPRYKVTKRGQDVALRCDPISGHVSLYWYRQALGQGPEFLTYFNYEAQQDKSGLPNDRFSAERPEGSISTLTIQRTEQRDSAMYRCASSPPTGGPYEQYFGPGTRLTVT.

This chain joins TRBV7-2 and TRBJ2-5; 7 positions agree with TRBD2. J gave up 10 bases and V 3 bases, and 5 bases lay outside the gene matches. This CDR3 comprises 12 residues. From germline, CDR1 is SGHTA and CDR2 FQGNSA. DNA of the CDR3: TGTGCCAGCAGCTTTTTTGGGGGGGACCAGTACTTC. This sequence encodes CASSFFGGDQYF.

This clonotype was recorded a few times. The chain combines TRBV6-1 with TRBJ2-5; 14 nucleotides align to TRBD2. Germline CDR1 is MNHNS and CDR2 is SASEGT. V shed 8 bases and J 5 bases; nucleotides not matched to a gene: 10. The CDR3 has 16 amino acids. The CDR3 region has the DNA TGTGCCAGCGGGCCCCGACTAGCGGGAGGGTCGGAGACCCAGTACTTC. Translating it yields CASGPRLAGGSETQYF.

The V gene is TRBV24-1, the J gene TRBJ2-5, with 10 positions matching TRBD2. Germline V lookup: CDR1 KGHDR, CDR2 SFDVKD. This CDR3 spans 15 amino acids. V was clipped by 4 bases and J by 1 base; unmatched bases: 2. The CDR3 protein is CATSDSGGVQETQYF. In DNA, the CDR3 is TGTGCCACCAGTGACAGCGGGGGGGTCCAAGAGACCCAGTACTTC.

The chain carries TRBV18 and TRBJ2-7, with 9 bases matching TRBD2. Germline V lookup: CDR1 KGHSH, CDR2 LQKENI. The CDR3 consists of 15 residues. J was trimmed by 2 bases and V by 2 bases; bases with no gene match: 4. CDR3 protein: CASSPTLAGTYEQYF. CDR3 bases: TGTGCCAGCTCACCAACGCTAGCGGGGACCTACGAGCAGTACTTC.

The V gene is TRBV6-5, the J gene TRBJ2-6; the D is unclear. The CDR3 runs to 13 residues. Trimming shortened V by 5 bases and J by 3 bases, and 5 bases separated the two germline ends. Germline V CDR1 and CDR2: MNHEY, SVGAGI. CDR3 sequence: CASSDGGANVLTF. The CDR3 DNA reads as TGTGCCAGCAGTGACGGTGGGGCCAACGTCCTGACTTTC.

The table lists this clonotype with a few counts. The V call is TRBV12-3 or TRBV12-4, the J call TRBJ2-5; 7 positions agree with TRBD2. The CDR3 length is 14 residues. Germline trimming cut 8 bases from V and 3 bases from J; bases unmatched to any gene: 9. The CDR3 loop reads CASGFLGLKETQYF. As DNA, the CDR3 is TGTGCCAGCGGGTTCCTGGGACTAAAAGAGACCCAGTACTTC.

This clonotype was detected only a few times. The J gene is TRBJ2-6, the V gene TRBV21-1; the D call of TRBD1 is as the table states it, not checked on the DNA. TRBV21-1 is a listed pseudogene. The CDR3 length is 19 residues. CDR3: CASSTRVGTGVSGANVLTF. The CDR3 coding sequence is TGTGCCAGCAGCACAAGGGTTGGGACAGGGGTATCTGGGGCCAACGTCCTGACTTTC.

This chain uses TRBV3-1 with TRBJ1-1; D possibly corresponds to TRBD1 (5 bases). Trimming shortened V by 2 bases and J by 1 base, and 8 bases separated the two germline ends. CDR1 and CDR2 from the germline V gene are LGHDT and YNNKEL (reference sequence). CDR3 length equals 14 residues. This CDR3 reads CASSQFQGNTEAFF. The CDR3 coding sequence is TGTGCCAGCAGCCAATTTCAGGGGAACACTGAAGCTTTCTTT.

The chain joins TRBV12-3 or TRBV12-4 to TRBJ2-1; perhaps D is TRBD1 or TRBD2 (5 bases each). Trimming cost V 4 bases and J 2 bases, with 9 bases left between them. The CDR3 runs to 14 residues. CDR3 in DNA: TGTGCCAGCAGTTCTGGGACGACCTACAATGAGCAGTTCTTC. Translating it yields CASSSGTTYNEQFF.

This clonotype was counted between two and nine times. The rearrangement links TRBV29-1 to TRBJ2-3, with no clear D. Germline loops: CDR1 SQVTM, CDR2 ANQGSEA. CDR3 size: 14 residues. V dropped 3 bases and J dropped 1 base, with 11 bases sitting between them. CDR3 residues: CSVDQEIGTDTQYF. The CDR3 region has the DNA TGCAGCGTTGATCAGGAGATCGGCACAGATACGCAGTATTTT.

The chain links TRBV27 to TRBJ2-1; TRBD2 matches 8 bases. The trim removed 4 bases at V and 2 bases at J, leaving 7 bases unmatched. Germline-derived CDR1 and CDR2 are MNHEY and SMNVEV (reference sequence). The CDR3 spans 16 residues. CDR3 in DNA: TGTGCCAGCAGTTACTCGGGGGGGCCGACCTACAATGAGCAGTTCTTC. It codes for CASSYSGGPTYNEQFF.

This clonotype was seen once. The chain combines TRBV10-3 with TRBJ1-4; D gene ambiguous. CDR3 size: 15 residues. V was pared by 0 bases and J by 2 bases, with 7 bases between. In germline, CDR1 is ENHRY, CDR2 SYGVKD. The CDR3 sequence: CAISESWRTNEKLFF. In DNA, the CDR3 is TGTGCCATCAGTGAGTCGTGGCGCACTAATGAAAAACTGTTTTTT.